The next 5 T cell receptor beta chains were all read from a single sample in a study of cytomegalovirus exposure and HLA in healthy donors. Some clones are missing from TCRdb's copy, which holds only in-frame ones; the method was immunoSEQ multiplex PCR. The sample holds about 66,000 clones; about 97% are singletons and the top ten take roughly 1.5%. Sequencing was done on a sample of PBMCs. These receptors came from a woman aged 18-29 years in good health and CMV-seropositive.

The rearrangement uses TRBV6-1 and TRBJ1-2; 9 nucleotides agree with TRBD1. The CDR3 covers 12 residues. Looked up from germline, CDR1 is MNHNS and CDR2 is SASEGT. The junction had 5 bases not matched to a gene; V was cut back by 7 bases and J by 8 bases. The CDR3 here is CASTPTGGGYTF. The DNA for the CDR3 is TGTGCCAGCACCCCTACAGGGGGCGGCTACACCTTC.

The CDR3 DNA is TGTGCCAGCAGCCGGGGAGGGGGGAACACCGGGGAGCTGTTTTTT. Its protein is CASSRGGGNTGELFF. The chain has TRBV5-6 and TRBJ2-2; the D gene is possibly TRBD2 (7 bases). Trimming removed 4 bases at V and 1 base at J, with 11 bases between. Germline CDR1 is SGHDT and CDR2 is YYEEEE. The CDR3 is 15 amino acids.

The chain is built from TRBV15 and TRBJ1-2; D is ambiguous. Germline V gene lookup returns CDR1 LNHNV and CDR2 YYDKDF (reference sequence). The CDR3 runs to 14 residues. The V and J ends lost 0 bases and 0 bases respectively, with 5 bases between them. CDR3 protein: CATSRDIANYGYTF. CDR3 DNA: TGTGCCACCAGCAGAGATATTGCTAACTATGGCTACACCTTC.

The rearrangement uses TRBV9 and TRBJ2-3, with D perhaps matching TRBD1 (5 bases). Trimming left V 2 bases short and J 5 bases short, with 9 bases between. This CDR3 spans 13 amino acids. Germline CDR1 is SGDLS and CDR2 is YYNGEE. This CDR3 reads CASSVAGLDTQYF. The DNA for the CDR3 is TGTGCCAGCAGCGTCGCAGGGTTAGATACGCAGTATTTT.

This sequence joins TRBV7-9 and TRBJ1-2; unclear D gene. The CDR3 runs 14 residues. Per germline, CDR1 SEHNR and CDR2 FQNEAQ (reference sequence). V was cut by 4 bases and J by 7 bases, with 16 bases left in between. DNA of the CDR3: TGTGCCAGCAGCTCCCCCCACGGGTCCAGTGGCTACACCTTC. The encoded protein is CASSSPHGSSGYTF. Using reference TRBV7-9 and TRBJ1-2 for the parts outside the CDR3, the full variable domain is DTGVSQNPRHKITKRGQNVTFRCDPISEHNRLYWYRQTLGQGPEFLTYFQNEAQLEKSRLLSDRFSAERPKGSFSTLEIQRTEQGDSAMYLCASSSPHGSSGYTFGSGTRLTVV.